This TCR beta chain was sequenced for a study of post-analysis software for immune sequencing data. As for the study in general: Courses of disease covered relapsing-remitting, secondary progressive and progressive-relapsing multiple sclerosis. Notes on the study in general: Controls showed significantly higher normalized Chao1 diversity than did multiple sclerosis patients. Patients used roughly five TRBV segments, including TRBV5-6, TRBV5-1 and TRBV20-1, more often than controls.

V lost 7 bases and J lost 4, with 13 bases in between. In germline, CDR1 is SQVTM, CDR2 ANQGSEA. The CDR3 sequence is 12 residues long. Presence of unique molecular identifiers characterized the TCR beta cDNA libraries. TCRdb re-called the PCR reads with MiXCR, one entry per CDR3 protein. The top ten clones hold over 10% of a sample with approximately 360,000 distinct CDR3 sequences, around a third of them seen once. In regard to this clonotype: The antigen is not known. A much more abundant neighbour one base away suggests this may be a read error.

The V and J genes are TRBV29-1 and TRBJ2-5; no clear D. The origin of this receptor is a girl aged 5-17 years with multiple sclerosis. The sequenced material came from blood. The DNA for the CDR3 is TGCAGCGGCGAGTGTGGGCGAGAGACCCAGTACTTC. The encoded protein is CSGECGRETQYF.